This entry features one T cell receptor (beta chain) sequence. Its antigen remains unknown. V was cut by 3 bases and J by 0 bases, with 11 bases left in between. Germline assignment: CDR1 SGHAT and CDR2 FQNNGV. The length of the CDR3 is 15 residues. The entry originates in a study of radiotherapy plus CTLA-4 blockade in lung cancer. Study information: Objective responses were documented in about 18% of patients, with disease control in just over 30%.

Overall study results and limits: Expansion in blood of tumor-derived TCR clones was seen after radiotherapy plus ipilimumab.

The study treated chemo-refractory metastatic non-small-cell lung cancer patients with focal radiation plus ipilimumab CTLA-4 blockade. Here immunoSEQ multiplex PCR was the method, and the copy in TCRdb shows in-frame clones only, minus some. The table shows 84,000 or so clones, with around 83% occurring only once. The sample in question was peripheral blood, obtained from a patient treated with radiotherapy plus ipilimumab. V usage is TRBV11-2 and J usage is TRBJ1-2; maybe TRBD1 (5 bases). The clonotype was recovered from a human donor with non-small cell lung cancer that progressed on radiotherapy plus ipilimumab. The CDR3 bases are TGTGCCAGCAGCTTTGGGGCAGGTTCTAACTATGGCTACACCTTC. Amino acids: CASSFGAGSNYGYTF.